This TCR beta chain stems from a study of T-cell reconstitution after alpha-beta-depleted transplantation in children. Whole-study findings and limits: Among T cells one year after transplant, newly produced cells accounted for most counts and diversity. There were some patients whose high TCRbeta diversity at day 60 came from surviving recipient T cells and thymic progenitors.

V dropped 3 bases and J dropped 7; count of bases not matched to a gene: 5. The CDR3 runs 14 residues. Library preparation (for TCRbeta) was performed with unique molecular identifiers. One entry per CDR3 protein results from TCRdb running MiXCR on the PCR reads. Here the sample spans fewer than 400,000 distinct CDR3 sequences, 20% to 30% being singletons. This clonotype was counted only a few times. The target antigen is unknown. V gene TRBV12-3 or TRBV12-4 combines with J gene TRBJ1-5, with 8 bases aligning to TRBD1. Here the sequenced sample was PBMCs, mostly from graft donor cells, taken 180 days after TCRalphabeta/CD19-depleted stem cell transplant. The sequence was obtained from a male patient aged 10 to 17 who had a stem cell transplant for acute lymphoblastic leukemia, so the T cells may come from the graft donor. CDR3 amino acids: CASSFPGGGQPQHF. CDR3 DNA: TGTGCCAGCAGTTTTCCAGGGGGCGGGCAGCCCCAGCATTTT.